This T cell receptor (beta chain) was obtained from a study of blood T cell repertoires in COVID-19. Authors' methods: From reference gene primer amplification, estimates of nucleated cell counts were derived. Using immunoSEQ multiplex PCR, the repertoire was profiled, and TCRdb retains in-frame clones only, with some absent. The V and J calls and clone size are taken from that table; D and trimming were inferred from the DNA. The sample lists more than 95,000 clones; approximately 81% were seen once. Trimming at V came to 2 bases and at J to 7 bases, leaving 5 bases not matched to a gene. CDR3 size: 15 residues. Germline V gene data show CDR1 as LNHNV and CDR2 as YYDKDF (reference sequence). This clone was seen more than once but under ten times.

This receptor was identified in an elderly man with COVID-19, enrolled during active disease. The source material was peripheral blood. V gene TRBV15 combines with J gene TRBJ1-6; 7 bases are a match to TRBD1. The CDR3 DNA is TGTGCCACCAGCAGACTCCGGGACAGCAATTCACCCCTCCACTTT. Protein sequence: CATSRLRDSNSPLHF.